One sample yielded the 18 T cell receptor beta chains listed below, sequenced in a study of blood T cell repertoires in COVID-19. Data came from immunoSEQ multiplex PCR; TCRdb stores just in-frame clones and leaves some out. The sample gives 260,000 or so clones, approximately 84% of which show up once; around a sixth is in the top ten. Sequencing was carried out using PBMCs or T cells enriched from blood (not recorded which). These receptors came from a man aged 18 to 29 who had recovered from COVID-19.

This clone was counted only a few times. The V call is TRBV18, the J call TRBJ2-7; weak D call: TRBD1 (6 bases). With 3 bases removed from V and 5 bases from J, the gap between germline ends came to 20 bases. CDR1 KGHSH and CDR2 LQKENI come from the germline V gene. This CDR3 comprises 16 residues. The CDR3 DNA follows: TGTGCCAGCTCACCGTTTTTGGGCGCCGAGGGGGACGAGCAGTACTTC. Translation: CASSPFLGAEGDEQYF.

J is TRBJ2-1 and V is TRBV6-4; 7 bases are shared with TRBD2. The germline CDR1 and CDR2 sequences are MRHNA and SNTAGT. This CDR3 region has 16 residues. Trimming cost V 6 bases and J 0 bases; bases outside gene matches: 8. CDR3 protein: CASSMEAGISYNEQFF. The CDR3 region has the DNA TGTGCCAGCAGCATGGAAGCGGGGATCTCCTACAATGAGCAGTTCTTC.

The chain has TRBV9 and TRBJ2-7; 10 positions agree with TRBD2. V shed 4 bases and J 6 bases; nucleotides not matched to a gene: 16. CDR1 and CDR2 from the germline V gene are SGDLS and YYNGEE. The CDR3 runs 17 residues. The CDR3 spells CASSPLTPGLARSEQYF. As DNA, the CDR3 is TGTGCCAGCAGCCCCCTCACGCCGGGACTAGCGAGGAGCGAGCAGTACTTC.

The genes are TRBV27 and TRBJ1-2; 8 bases match TRBD1. The CDR3 runs to 14 residues. The trim removed 5 bases at V and 3 bases at J, leaving 5 bases unmatched. Germline V CDR1 and CDR2: MNHEY, SMNVEV (reference sequence). The CDR3 DNA sequence: TGTGCCAGCAGTACCACAGGGGGACACTATGGCTACACCTTC. It translates to CASSTTGGHYGYTF.

This chain links TRBV30 with TRBJ2-5; 7 bases are a match to TRBD1. Germline-derived CDR1 and CDR2 are GTSNPN and SVGIG (reference sequence). V shed 0 bases, J shed 5 bases, and the junction held 6 bases outside the gene matches. This CDR3 has 14 amino acids. Here the CDR3 DNA reads TGTGCCTGGAGTGTAAGGGGGCGGGCGGAGACCCAGTACTTC. As protein: CAWSVRGRAETQYF. The full variable domain, its missing parts supplied by reference TRBV30 and TRBJ2-5, is SQTIHQWPATLVQPVGSPLSLECTVEGTSNPNLYWYRQAAGRGLQLLFYSVGIGQISSEVPQNLSASRPQDRQFILSSKKLLLSDSGFYLCAWSVRGRAETQYFGPGTRLLVL.

The chain combines TRBV7-2 with TRBJ2-7; D is possibly TRBD2 (5 bases). CDR3 size: 15 residues. Germline V gene lookup returns CDR1 SGHTA and CDR2 FQGNSA. V was pared by 2 bases and J by 2 bases, with 13 bases between. The CDR3 DNA reads TGTGCCAGCAGCTTACAGACCGGACTGACCTACGAGCAGTACTTC. Its protein product is CASSLQTGLTYEQYF.

The genes are TRBV30 and TRBJ2-3, with TRBD2 matching over 12 bases. This CDR3 spans 15 amino acids. V trimming: 1 base; J trimming: 2 bases; junction bases outside the gene matches: 1. The germline gives CDR1 GTSNPN, CDR2 SVGIG (reference sequence). CDR3: CAWSGLAGATDTQYF. CDR3 coding DNA: TGTGCCTGGAGTGGACTAGCGGGAGCCACAGATACGCAGTATTTT.

The chain links TRBV11-2 to TRBJ1-2; TRBD1 agrees at 10 bases. This CDR3 contains 18 residues. Germline CDR1 reads SGHAT; CDR2 reads FQNNGV. With V trimmed by 3 bases and J by 6 bases, 16 bases remained unmatched. CDR3 amino acids: CASSFVLGSTGGGNGYTF. In DNA form, the CDR3 reads TGTGCCAGCAGCTTTGTCTTGGGCTCGACAGGGGGCGGGAATGGCTACACCTTC.

The chain joins TRBV30 to TRBJ2-7, with D possibly matching TRBD1 (5 bases). Trimming took 4 bases from V and 0 from J, leaving 22 bases between them. CDR1 is GTSNPN and CDR2 is SVGIG in the germline V gene (reference sequence). This CDR3 spans 17 amino acids. The CDR3, as DNA: TGTGCCTGGACCCAACTCCCTTGGGGCACCAGCTCCTACGAGCAGTACTTC. Translation: CAWTQLPWGTSSYEQYF.

The chain uses TRBV6-1 and TRBJ2-7; TRBD1 matches 7 bases. Germline CDR1 MNHNS, CDR2 SASEGT. J was trimmed by 2 bases and V by 4 bases; bases with no gene match: 14. This CDR3 is built from 17 residues. CDR3 nucleotides: TGTGCCAGCAGTGTTCGGGACAGCGGCACTGGCGCCTACGAGCAGTACTTC. Translating it yields CASSVRDSGTGAYEQYF.

The rearrangement links TRBV2 to TRBJ2-3; 9 positions match TRBD2. V trimming: 6 bases; J trimming: 0 bases; junction bases outside the gene matches: 7. In germline, CDR1 is SNHLY, CDR2 FYNNEI. The CDR3 has 16 residues. CDR3 region: CASRKWTSVSTDTQYF. The CDR3 DNA follows: TGTGCCAGCAGGAAGTGGACTAGCGTAAGCACAGATACGCAGTATTTT.

The chain combines TRBV9 with TRBJ2-3; 8 nucleotides match TRBD2. The CDR3 has 16 amino acids. With V trimmed by 0 bases and J by 2 bases, 5 bases remained unmatched. Germline V gives CDR1 SGDLS, CDR2 YYNGEE. CDR3: CASSVGSGSLTDTQYF. CDR3 DNA sequence: TGTGCCAGCAGCGTAGGGAGCGGGAGCCTCACAGATACGCAGTATTTT. Based on the CDR3 plus reference TRBV9 and TRBJ2-3, the full variable domain is DSGVTQTPKHLITATGQRVTLRCSPRSGDLSVYWYQQSLDQGLQFLIQYYNGEERAKGNILERFSAQQFPDLHSELNLSSLELGDSALYFCASSVGSGSLTDTQYFGPGTRLTVL.

J is TRBJ1-5 and V is TRBV5-6; TRBD1 is a possible D gene (6 bases). Germline loops: CDR1 SGHDT, CDR2 YYEEEE. Between the trimmed V and J ends, which lost 0 bases and 7 bases, there was a span of 17 bases. This CDR3 is 16 amino acids long. The CDR3, as DNA: TGTGCCAGCAGCTTGGGCAGGGGTCAGGTTGGGCAGCCCCAGCATTTT. Protein product: CASSLGRGQVGQPQHF. The complete variable domain, with remaining parts taken from reference TRBV5-6 and TRBJ1-5, reads DAGVTQSPTHLIKTRGQQVTLRCSPKSGHDTVSWYQQALGQGPQFIFQYYEEEERQRGNFPDRFSGHQFPNYSSELNVNALLLGDSALYLCASSLGRGQVGQPQHFGDGTRLSIL.

This chain links TRBV28 with TRBJ2-1, with 9 bases fitting TRBD2. The CDR3 loop spans 17 amino acids. V shed 6 bases and J 2 bases; nucleotides not matched to a gene: 11. In germline, CDR1 is MDHEN, CDR2 SYDVKM. The CDR3 nucleotides read TGTGCCAGCAGCGGCCGGGCGGGAGGGGGACCCTACAATGAGCAGTTCTTC. Its protein product is CASSGRAGGGPYNEQFF.

The rearrangement uses TRBV27 and TRBJ1-1; TRBD1 matches at 9 bases. This CDR3 spans 15 amino acids. Germline CDR1 and CDR2: MNHEY and SMNVEV (reference sequence). Unmatched junction bases numbered 6, after V lost 6 bases and J lost 1 base. In nucleotides, the CDR3 is TGTGCCAGCAGCCCGGGGACAGGGAAGAACACTGAAGCTTTCTTT. Its translation: CASSPGTGKNTEAFF.

The rearrangement uses TRBV9 and TRBJ2-1, with D possibly matching TRBD2 (5 bases). CDR3 length: 15 residues. Looked up from germline, CDR1 is SGDLS and CDR2 is YYNGEE. V was pared by 0 bases and J by 0 bases, with 7 bases between. The CDR3 nucleotides read TGTGCCAGCAGCGTAGAAAGCGGCTCCTACAATGAGCAGTTCTTC. This sequence encodes CASSVESGSYNEQFF.

V gene TRBV6-8 combines with J gene TRBJ1-6; no reliable D call. The CDR3 is made up of 16 amino acids. Per the germline V gene, CDR1 is MNHGY and CDR2 is SAAAGT. The germline V and J ends were trimmed by 3 bases and 10 bases, with 19 bases remaining between them. The CDR3 coding sequence is TGTGCCAGCAGTTATCGGGGATGGACCTATGAATCACCCCTCCACTTT. Encoded protein: CASSYRGWTYESPLHF.

V usage is TRBV11-2 and J usage is TRBJ2-3; D may be TRBD2 (6 bases). Germline CDR1 is SGHAT and CDR2 is FQNNGV. This CDR3 is built from 19 residues. The ends were cut back, 4 bases at V and 0 bases at J, with 23 bases in the middle. CDR3 in amino acids: CASSSLFNLGGPSTDTQYF. Written as DNA, the CDR3 is TGTGCCAGCAGCTCCCTATTTAATTTGGGAGGCCCCAGCACAGATACGCAGTATTTT.